The 13 T cell receptor beta chains listed next were all sequenced from one sample in a study of cytomegalovirus exposure and HLA in healthy donors. PCR amplification relied on 60 Vbeta primers (plus 13 Jbeta primers). TCRdb's copy holds only in-frame clones and misses some; the assay was immunoSEQ multiplex PCR. This table holds more than 85,000 clones, 60% to 85% found once. The sequenced material came from PBMCs. The receptor source for this set is a woman aged 30 to 39 in good health and CMV-seronegative.

The chain joins TRBV2 to TRBJ2-7, with a tentative D call TRBD2 (6 bases). The CDR3 sequence is 11 residues long. Germline CDR1 reads SNHLY; CDR2 reads FYNNEI. Trimming shortened V by 8 bases and J by 2 bases, and 7 bases separated the two germline ends. The CDR3 here is CASGGTYEQYF. The CDR3 DNA reads TGTGCCAGCGGGGGGACCTACGAGCAGTACTTC. The full variable domain, in which reference TRBV2 and TRBJ2-7 provide the parts outside the CDR3, is EPEVTQTPSHQVTQMGQEVILRCVPISNHLYFYWYRQILGQKVEFLVSFYNNEISEKSEIFDDQFSVERPDGSNFTLKIRSTKLEDSAMYFCASGGTYEQYFGPGTRLTVT.

This clone was seen a handful of times. The genes are TRBV6-4 and TRBJ1-5; D gene ambiguous. Germline lookup yields CDR1 MRHNA and CDR2 SNTAGT. V was cut by 0 bases and J by 7 bases, with 4 bases left in between. The CDR3 contains 12 residues. The CDR3 loop reads CASSDSRQPQHF. The CDR3 nucleotides are TGTGCCAGCAGTGACTCGCGCCAGCCCCAGCATTTT.

This chain uses TRBV30 with TRBJ1-1, with D uncertain. The V end lost 0 bases, the J end lost 7 bases, and 15 bases lay between the germline ends. Germline-derived CDR1 and CDR2 are GTSNPN and SVGIG (reference sequence). CDR3 length: 14 amino acids. As DNA, the CDR3 is TGTGCCTGGAGTGTACCCTGGGGAGATAGTGAAGCTTTCTTT. It specifies CAWSVPWGDSEAFF. The full variable domain, in which reference TRBV30 and TRBJ1-1 provide the parts outside the CDR3, is SQTIHQWPATLVQPVGSPLSLECTVEGTSNPNLYWYRQAAGRGLQLLFYSVGIGQISSEVPQNLSASRPQDRQFILSSKKLLLSDSGFYLCAWSVPWGDSEAFFGQGTRLTVV.

The genes are TRBV15 and TRBJ2-7; D unclear. Trimming shortened V by 0 bases and J by 0 bases, and 9 bases separated the two germline ends. Germline CDR1 and CDR2: LNHNV and YYDKDF (reference sequence). The CDR3 runs to 15 residues. The DNA for the CDR3 is TGTGCCACCAGCAGAGATCGACACCCCTCCTACGAGCAGTACTTC. Its translation: CATSRDRHPSYEQYF.

The CDR3 nucleotides read TGTGCCATCAGTGAATCCATCAATCAGCCCCAGCATTTT. Its translation is CAISESINQPQHF. The rearrangement links TRBV10-3 to TRBJ1-5; no firm D call. Per the germline V gene, CDR1 is ENHRY and CDR2 is SYGVKD. The V end was cut by 3 bases, the J end by 3 bases, with 6 bases between. The CDR3 consists of 13 residues.

V and J are TRBV5-4 and TRBJ2-7; tentatively, D is TRBD2 (5 bases). Trimming took 6 bases from V and 0 from J, leaving 10 bases between them. This CDR3 is 13 amino acids long. Germline V gene lookup returns CDR1 SGHNT and CDR2 YYREEE (reference sequence). CDR3 nucleotide sequence: TGTGCCAGCAAAGCGGAGAGCTCCTACGAGCAGTACTTC. Its protein is CASKAESSYEQYF.

The chain uses TRBV28 and TRBJ1-2; D ambiguous. Trimming pared 3 bases from V and 2 bases from J, leaving 10 bases between. Germline V CDR1 and CDR2: MDHEN, SYDVKM. The CDR3 consists of 14 residues. CDR3 in DNA: TGTGCCAGCAGTTTCCGACAAAACAACTATGGCTACACCTTC. Its translation: CASSFRQNNYGYTF.

V gene TRBV30 combines with J gene TRBJ1-5; TRBD1 aligns across 12 bases. CDR1 GTSNPN and CDR2 SVGIG come from the germline V gene (reference sequence). This CDR3 spans 18 amino acids. V lost 3 bases and J lost 5; bases outside the gene matches: 14. DNA of the CDR3: TGTGCCTGGAGCGGGCGATATCCGGGGGACAGGGGGCATCAGCCCCAGCATTTT. Amino acids: CAWSGRYPGDRGHQPQHF.

The J gene is TRBJ2-7, the V gene TRBV11-1; weak D call: TRBD1 (6 bases). V dropped 5 bases and J dropped 8 bases, with 19 bases sitting between them. This CDR3 is 14 amino acids long. Germline values: CDR1 SGHAT, CDR2 FQDESV (reference sequence). CDR3 protein: CASSRRDKKGKQYF. The DNA for the CDR3 is TGTGCCAGCAGCCGAAGGGACAAGAAGGGAAAGCAGTACTTC.

This clone has just a few counts. In nucleotides, the CDR3 is TGCAGCGCAAACAGAACTCCTGTGTATGGCTACACCTTC. This sequence encodes CSANRTPVYGYTF. The chain joins TRBV29-1 to TRBJ1-2; D is unclear. CDR3 length: 13 residues. V shed 7 bases and J shed 5 bases, with 17 bases lying between them. The germline V gene has CDR1 SQVTM and CDR2 ANQGSEA.

The chain is built from TRBV4-2 and TRBJ2-1, with 13 positions matching TRBD2. CDR3 length: 19 amino acids. The J segment lost 0 bases and the V segment lost 1 base, leaving 6 bases of the junction unmatched. CDR1 LGHNA and CDR2 YNFKEQ come from the germline V gene. The CDR3 DNA reads as TGTGCCAGCAGCCAAGCGGTCACTAGCGGGGGGGCCTCCTACAATGAGCAGTTCTTC. Translated: CASSQAVTSGGASYNEQFF.

This rearrangement joins TRBV5-1 to TRBJ2-7; TRBD2 matches at 7 bases. V lost 0 bases and J lost 3; bases outside the gene matches: 6. Germline V gene data show CDR1 as SGHRS and CDR2 as YFSETQ. The CDR3 totals 15 residues. The DNA of the CDR3 is TGCGCCAGCAGCTTGGACGCGGGAGCCTACTACGAGCAGTACTTC. It codes for CASSLDAGAYYEQYF.

This chain connects TRBV5-1 to TRBJ2-6; D is possibly TRBD1 (6 bases). Germline V gives CDR1 SGHRS, CDR2 YFSETQ. V was pared by 6 bases and J by 0 bases, with 16 bases between. There are 17 residues in the CDR3. The CDR3 region is CASTRSGESSGANVLTF. CDR3 sequence (DNA): TGCGCCAGCACCCGGTCAGGGGAAAGCTCTGGGGCCAACGTCCTGACTTTC.